This T cell receptor beta chain was retrieved from a study of cytomegalovirus exposure and HLA in healthy donors. The V segment lost 1 base and the J segment 3 bases; nucleotides outside the gene matches: 3. The germline gives CDR1 SGHKS, CDR2 YYEKEE (reference sequence). This CDR3 contains 17 residues. With regard to this clone: What it binds is unknown.

Overall study results and limits: Later analysis identified several of the most significant clusters that appeared linked to common viral pathogens. In a later analysis, HLA-associated TCR beta chains were more clonally expanded than equally common others. Per a later analysis, fewer than 20,000 TCR beta sequences showed association with HLA alleles at 0.05 false discovery rate.

Researchers ran the PCR with 60 Vbeta and 13 Jbeta primers. The table came from immunoSEQ multiplex PCR; TCRdb's copy has only in-frame clones and leaves some out. The sample has over 100,000 clones, 65% to 90% seen once. Sequenced input: PBMCs. The rearrangement links TRBV5-5 to TRBJ2-2, with 13 bases aligning to TRBD2. The receptor's source is a man under 40 in good health and CMV-seronegative. As DNA, the CDR3 is TGTGCCAGCAGCTTGACTAGCGGGGGGGTTTACACCGGGGAGCTGTTTTTT. Translation: CASSLTSGGVYTGELFF.